This section outlines one TCR beta chain sequence together with its context. The data are from a study of control samples from healthy donors and cancer patients. V shed 1 base and J shed 1 base, with 11 bases lying between them. CDR3 length: 15 residues. From germline, CDR1 is SGHDT and CDR2 YYEEEE. Profiled with immunoSEQ multiplex PCR; TCRdb holds only in-frame clones, not every one. Among about 140,000 clones, about 90% were seen once, and the ten largest hold under 9%. Specimen: blood. The V gene is TRBV5-6, the J gene TRBJ1-1; perhaps TRBD1 as D (6 bases). This TCR derives from a man aged 18 to 29 in good health. The CDR3 loop is CASSLRGAPNTEAFF. The DNA of the CDR3 is TGTGCCAGCAGCTTGAGGGGGGCACCGAACACTGAAGCTTTCTTT.